There are a few counts of the clone carrying this T cell receptor (beta chain). The antigen is unknown. All patients were mismatch repair deficient, assessed by either PCR or immunohistochemistry. This sample is drawn from a study of PD-1 blockade in mismatch repair-deficient tumors. Turning to the study itself: Enrolled about 2013-2017, patients had progressing, pretreated mismatch repair-deficient cancers of around 12 types. Overall study findings and caveats: Tumor-resident clones, often absent from pretreatment blood, expanded after pembrolizumab and then contracted.

Sequencing used immunoSEQ multiplex PCR; TCRdb keeps in-frame clones, though not all of them. This table holds roughly 120,000 clones, about 88% found once. CDR1 and CDR2 (germline): SGHVS, FQNEAQ. This CDR3 has 13 residues. The V end was cut by 3 bases, the J end by 4 bases, with 7 bases between. The chain recombines TRBV7-8 with TRBJ1-5; D perhaps matches TRBD1 (5 bases). This sequence was found in an adult with mismatch repair-deficient cancer. The specimen comprised peripheral blood, sampled approximately 72 weeks after starting pembrolizumab. The CDR3 DNA follows: TGTGCCAGCAGCTTGGGGCCTAATCAGCCCCAGCATTTT. This encodes CASSLGPNQPQHF.